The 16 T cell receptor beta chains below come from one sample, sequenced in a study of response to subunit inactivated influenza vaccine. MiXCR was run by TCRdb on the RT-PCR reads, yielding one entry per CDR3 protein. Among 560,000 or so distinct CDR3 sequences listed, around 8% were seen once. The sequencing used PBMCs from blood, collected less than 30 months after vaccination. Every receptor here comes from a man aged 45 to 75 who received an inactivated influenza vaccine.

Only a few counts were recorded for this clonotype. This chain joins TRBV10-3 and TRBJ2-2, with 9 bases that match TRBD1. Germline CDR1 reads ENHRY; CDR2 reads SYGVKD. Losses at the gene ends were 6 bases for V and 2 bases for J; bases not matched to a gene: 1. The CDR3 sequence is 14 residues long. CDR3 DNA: TGTGCCATCAGGGGACAGGGAAACACCGGGGAGCTGTTTTTT. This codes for CAIRGQGNTGELFF.

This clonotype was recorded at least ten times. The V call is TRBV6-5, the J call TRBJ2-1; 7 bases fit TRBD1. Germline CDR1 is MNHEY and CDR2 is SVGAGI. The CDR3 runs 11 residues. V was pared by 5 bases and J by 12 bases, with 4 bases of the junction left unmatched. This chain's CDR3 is CASSEGQRQFF. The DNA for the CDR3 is TGTGCCAGCAGTGAGGGACAGAGGCAGTTCTTC.

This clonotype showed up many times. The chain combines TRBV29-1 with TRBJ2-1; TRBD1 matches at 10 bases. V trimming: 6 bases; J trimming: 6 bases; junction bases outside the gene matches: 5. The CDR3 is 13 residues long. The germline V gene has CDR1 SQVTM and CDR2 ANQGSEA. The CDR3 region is CSVGQGDTNEQFF. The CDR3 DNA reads TGCAGCGTCGGACAGGGGGATACCAATGAGCAGTTCTTC.

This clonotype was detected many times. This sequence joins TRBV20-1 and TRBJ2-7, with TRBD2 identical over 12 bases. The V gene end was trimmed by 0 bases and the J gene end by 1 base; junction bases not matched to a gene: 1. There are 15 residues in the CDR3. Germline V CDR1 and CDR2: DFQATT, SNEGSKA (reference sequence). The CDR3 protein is CSARELAGGSYEQYF. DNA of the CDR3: TGCAGTGCTAGAGAACTAGCGGGAGGATCCTACGAGCAGTACTTC.

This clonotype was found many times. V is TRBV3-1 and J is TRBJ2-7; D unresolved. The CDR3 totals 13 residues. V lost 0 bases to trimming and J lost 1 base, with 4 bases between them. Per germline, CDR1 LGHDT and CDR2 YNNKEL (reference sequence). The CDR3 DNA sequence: TGTGCCAGCAGCCAAGATCAATCCTACGAGCAGTACTTC. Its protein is CASSQDQSYEQYF.

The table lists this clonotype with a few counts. CDR3 DNA: TGTGCCAGCAGCTCTTCCCGACCATATCTGAACACTGAAGCTTTCTTT. As protein: CASSSSRPYLNTEAFF. This chain joins TRBV5-5 and TRBJ1-1, with D unresolved. The length of the CDR3 is 16 residues. Trimming removed 3 bases at V and 0 bases at J, with 15 bases between. Germline CDR1 and CDR2: SGHKS and YYEKEE (reference sequence).

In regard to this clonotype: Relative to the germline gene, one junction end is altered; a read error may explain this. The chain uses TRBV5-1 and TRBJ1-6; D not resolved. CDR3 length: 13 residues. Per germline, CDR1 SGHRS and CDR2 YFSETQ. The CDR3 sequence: CASREADNPPLHF. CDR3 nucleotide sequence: TGCGCCAGCAGGGAGGCGGATAATCCACCCCTCCACTTT. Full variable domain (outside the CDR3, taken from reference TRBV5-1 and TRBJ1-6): KAGVTQTPRYLIKTRGQQVTLSCSPISGHRSVSWYQQTPGQGLQFLFEYFSETQRNKGNFPGRFSGRQFSNSRSEMNVSTLELGDSALYLCASREADNPPLHFGNGTRLTVT.

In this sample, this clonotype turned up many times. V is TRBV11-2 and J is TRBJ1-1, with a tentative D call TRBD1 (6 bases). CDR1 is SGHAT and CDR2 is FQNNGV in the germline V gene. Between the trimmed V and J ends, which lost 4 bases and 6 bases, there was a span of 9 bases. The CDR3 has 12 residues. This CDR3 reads CASSSSGAEAFF. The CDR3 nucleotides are TGTGCCAGCAGCTCTTCAGGGGCTGAAGCTTTCTTT.

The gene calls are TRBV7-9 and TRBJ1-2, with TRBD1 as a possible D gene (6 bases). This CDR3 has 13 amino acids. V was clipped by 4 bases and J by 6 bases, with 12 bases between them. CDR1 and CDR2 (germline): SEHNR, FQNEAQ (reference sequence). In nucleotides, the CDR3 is TGTGCCAGCAGCTCATACAACAGGGATGGCTACACCTTC. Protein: CASSSYNRDGYTF.

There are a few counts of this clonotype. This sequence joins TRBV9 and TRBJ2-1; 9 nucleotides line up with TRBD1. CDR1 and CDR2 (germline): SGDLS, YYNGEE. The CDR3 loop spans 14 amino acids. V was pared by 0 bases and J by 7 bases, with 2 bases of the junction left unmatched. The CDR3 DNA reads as TGTGCCAGCAGCGTAGGGGACAGGGAGAATGAGCAGTTCTTC. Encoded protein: CASSVGDRENEQFF.

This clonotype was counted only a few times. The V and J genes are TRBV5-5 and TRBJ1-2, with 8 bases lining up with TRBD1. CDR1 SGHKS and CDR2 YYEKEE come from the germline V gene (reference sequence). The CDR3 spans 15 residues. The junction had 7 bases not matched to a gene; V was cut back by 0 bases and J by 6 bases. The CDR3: CASSLGAGGMNGYTF. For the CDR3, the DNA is TGTGCCAGCAGCTTGGGGGCAGGGGGCATGAATGGCTACACCTTC.

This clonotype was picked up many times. The CDR3 coding sequence is TGTGCCAGCAGCCTATTCAATCTACAGGGGTCTGAAGCTTTCTTT. Its protein product is CASSLFNLQGSEAFF. This sequence joins TRBV12-3 or TRBV12-4 and TRBJ1-1; 7 nucleotides match TRBD1. There are 15 residues in the CDR3. V shed 6 bases and J 6 bases; nucleotides not matched to a gene: 13.

The CDR3 is CASSYRTGRNTEAFF. CDR3 DNA sequence: TGTGCCAGCAGCTACCGGACCGGGAGGAACACTGAAGCTTTCTTT. The genes are TRBV6-2 or TRBV6-3 and TRBJ1-1, with D unclear. Trimming pared 6 bases from V and 1 base from J, leaving 15 bases between. Germline V gives CDR1 MNHEY, CDR2 SVGEGT. The CDR3 sequence is 15 residues long.

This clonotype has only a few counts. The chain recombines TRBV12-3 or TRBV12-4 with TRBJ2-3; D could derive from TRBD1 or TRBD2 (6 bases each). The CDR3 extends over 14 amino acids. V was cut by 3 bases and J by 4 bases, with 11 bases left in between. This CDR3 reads CASSFVGGADTQYF. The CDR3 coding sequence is TGTGCCAGCAGTTTCGTGGGGGGCGCAGATACGCAGTATTTT.

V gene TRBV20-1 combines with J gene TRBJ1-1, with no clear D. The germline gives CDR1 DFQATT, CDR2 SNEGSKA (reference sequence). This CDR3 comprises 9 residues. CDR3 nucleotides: TGCACGGTTGACACTGAAGCTTTCTTT. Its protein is CTVDTEAFF.

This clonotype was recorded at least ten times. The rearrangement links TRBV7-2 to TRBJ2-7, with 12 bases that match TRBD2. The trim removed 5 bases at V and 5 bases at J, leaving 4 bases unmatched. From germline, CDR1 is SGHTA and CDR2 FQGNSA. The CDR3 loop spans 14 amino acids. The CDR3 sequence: CASSPTSGSHEQYF. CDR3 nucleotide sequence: TGTGCCAGCAGCCCGACTAGCGGGAGCCACGAGCAGTACTTC.